Below, 20 T cell receptor beta chains from the same sample are listed, as sequenced in a study of identical twins. MiXCR, applied by TCRdb to the 5' RACE reads, yields one record per CDR3 protein. The repertoire holds around 220,000 distinct CDR3 sequences, with more than 12% as singletons. Sequenced: memory (CD45RO+) T cells sorted from blood. The source is a woman younger than 30 in good health.

This clonotype was observed a few times. The chain joins TRBV5-1 to TRBJ2-5; D is ambiguous. CDR1 is SGHRS and CDR2 is YFSETQ in the germline V gene. The germline V and J ends were trimmed by 6 bases and 4 bases, with 16 bases remaining between them. The CDR3 is 14 residues long. The CDR3 loop is CASTSKSGAETQYF. CDR3 sequence (DNA): TGCGCCAGCACCAGCAAGTCGGGCGCAGAGACCCAGTACTTC.

V and J are TRBV12-3 or TRBV12-4 and TRBJ1-1; maybe TRBD1 (5 bases). The CDR3 loop spans 14 amino acids. The V gene lost 1 base and the J gene lost 4 bases, with 10 bases spanning the gap. The CDR3 here is CASSLVGGGTEAFF. The CDR3 DNA sequence: TGTGCCAGCAGTTTAGTCGGGGGGGGCACTGAAGCTTTCTTT.

This clonotype was seen more than once but under ten times. V usage is TRBV20-1 and J usage is TRBJ2-7; 7 nucleotides line up with TRBD1. V lost 2 bases to trimming and J lost 3 bases; unmatched junction nucleotides: 10. The V gene's germline CDR1 is DFQATT and CDR2 SNEGSKA (reference sequence). The CDR3 runs 15 residues. CDR3 protein: CSARRNRGMGYEQYF. The CDR3 nucleotides are TGCAGTGCTAGACGAAACAGGGGTATGGGCTACGAGCAGTACTTC.

This clonotype was seen a handful of times. CDR3 coding DNA: TGCAGCGCCAAAGGACAGGGGTACTCAGAGAACACTGAAGCTTTCTTT. This codes for CSAKGQGYSENTEAFF. This sequence joins TRBV29-1 and TRBJ1-1, with TRBD1 matching 9 bases. The CDR3 totals 16 residues. Trimming at V came to 7 bases and at J to 1 base, leaving 13 bases not matched to a gene. Germline values: CDR1 SQVTM, CDR2 ANQGSEA.

The chain links TRBV24-1 to TRBJ2-4, with 7 bases identical to TRBD2. The V and J ends lost 1 base and 3 bases, in that order; junction bases with no gene match: 5. Germline loops: CDR1 KGHDR, CDR2 SFDVKD. The CDR3 is 16 residues long. CDR3 residues: CATSDFSGRNKNIQYF. CDR3 sequence (DNA): TGTGCCACCAGTGATTTCTCCGGGAGGAACAAAAACATTCAGTACTTC.

V gene TRBV7-9 combines with J gene TRBJ2-4; 7 nucleotides agree with TRBD2. Germline CDR1 reads SEHNR; CDR2 reads FQNEAQ (reference sequence). The CDR3 contains 17 residues. The ends lost 11 bases at V and 0 bases at J; junction bases unmatched: 16. Here the CDR3 reads CASSPTGGLIAKNIQYF. The DNA for the CDR3 is TGTGCCTCCTCCCCGACGGGGGGACTTATAGCCAAAAACATTCAGTACTTC.

Note on this clonotype: One end of the junction does not line up with germline, which may come from a read error. This rearrangement joins TRBV12-3 or TRBV12-4 to TRBJ2-5, with TRBD2 matching over 9 bases. This CDR3 comprises 14 residues. This CDR3 reads CASSLAGARGTQYF. The DNA for the CDR3 is TGTGCCAGCAGCTTAGCGGGGGCCAGGGGGACCCAGTACTTC.

Only a few counts were recorded for this clonotype. The J gene is TRBJ2-1, the V gene TRBV9, with D hard to call. The germline V gene encodes CDR1 SGDLS and CDR2 YYNGEE. This CDR3 has 14 amino acids. Deletions cut 0 bases from V and 4 bases from J, with 8 bases between. The DNA for the CDR3 is TGTGCCAGCAGCGTAGCACAAGGTTACAATGAGCAGTTCTTC. Its translation: CASSVAQGYNEQFF.

This clonotype has a handful of counts. The chain combines TRBV7-2 with TRBJ1-2, with D perhaps TRBD1 (5 bases). Germline lookup yields CDR1 SGHTA and CDR2 FQGNSA. Trimming took 5 bases from V and 0 from J, leaving 16 bases between them. This CDR3 spans 16 amino acids. CDR3 sequence: CASSLISQGANYGYTF. CDR3 coding DNA: TGTGCCAGCAGCCTTATATCCCAGGGAGCTAACTATGGCTACACCTTC.

The chain is built from TRBV6-5 and TRBJ2-5; D call uncertain. Germline values: CDR1 MNHEY, CDR2 SVGAGI. Trimming pared 2 bases from V and 6 bases from J, leaving 4 bases between. The CDR3 runs 11 residues. The CDR3 here is CASSYMQTQYF. As DNA, the CDR3 is TGTGCCAGCAGTTACATGCAGACCCAGTACTTC.

The chain recombines TRBV20-1 with TRBJ2-7; 9 positions match TRBD2. This CDR3 is built from 14 residues. Germline V lookup: CDR1 DFQATT, CDR2 SNEGSKA (reference sequence). V lost 5 bases, J lost 7 bases, and 12 bases stayed unmatched. CDR3 in amino acids: CSAGSGTSLGEQYF. CDR3 DNA sequence: TGCAGTGCTGGCTCCGGGACTAGCCTAGGGGAGCAGTACTTC.

This clonotype was observed a few times. The chain joins TRBV5-1 to TRBJ2-6; D is ambiguous. Germline V lookup: CDR1 SGHRS, CDR2 YFSETQ. The CDR3 totals 14 residues. Trimming removed 6 bases from V and 2 bases from J, with 9 bases in between. The DNA of the CDR3 is TGCGCCAGCACAGAGGATACTGGGGCCAACGTCCTGACTTTC. Translating gives CASTEDTGANVLTF.

The genes are TRBV5-1 and TRBJ2-2; 10 bases fit TRBD2. V dropped 7 bases and J dropped 1; count of bases not matched to a gene: 1. Germline V gene data show CDR1 as SGHRS and CDR2 as YFSETQ. The CDR3 spans 14 residues. The CDR3 sequence: CASQRGGNTGELFF. The CDR3 nucleotides are TGCGCCAGCCAGCGGGGGGGGAACACCGGGGAGCTGTTTTTT.

This clonotype was seen a handful of times. The CDR3 coding sequence is TGCGCCAGCAGCCTCGGGCCCGGAGTGCGCTTTTCCTCCTACAATGAGCAGTTCTTC. Its protein product is CASSLGPGVRFSSYNEQFF. The chain combines TRBV5-1 with TRBJ2-1, with D hard to call. The CDR3 has 19 amino acids. Germline V gives CDR1 SGHRS, CDR2 YFSETQ. Trimming removed 4 bases at V and 0 bases at J, with 23 bases between.

The V and J genes are TRBV10-3 and TRBJ2-1, with 10 bases identical to TRBD2. CDR3 length: 13 amino acids. Germline CDR1 ENHRY, CDR2 SYGVKD. The J segment lost 11 bases and the V segment lost 2 bases, leaving 3 bases of the junction unmatched. CDR3 in DNA: TGTGCCATCAGTGAGGCCACTAGCGGGAAGCAGTTCTTC. The encoded protein is CAISEATSGKQFF.

There are a few counts of this clonotype. The chain couples TRBV7-2 to TRBJ1-3; the D gene is possibly TRBD1 (5 bases). The CDR3 spans 16 residues. V dropped 1 base and J dropped 0 bases, with 10 bases sitting between them. Germline V gives CDR1 SGHTA, CDR2 FQGNSA. In DNA form, the CDR3 reads TGTGCCAGCAGCTTAGGCGGGGCTTCCTCTGGAAACACCATATATTTT. Translated, it gives CASSLGGASSGNTIYF.

This clonotype occurred a few times. This chain connects TRBV5-1 to TRBJ2-2; 12 nucleotides align to TRBD1. Germline CDR1 is SGHRS and CDR2 is YFSETQ. CDR3 length: 14 residues. V dropped 7 bases and J dropped 4; count of bases not matched to a gene: 2. The CDR3, as DNA: TGCGCCAGCCAGGGACAGGGGGCCACCGGGGAGCTGTTTTTT. Residues: CASQGQGATGELFF.

This clonotype turned up a few times. As DNA, the CDR3 is TGTGCCAGCACTCTGGTCCGCACCCTCACAGATACGCAGTATTTT. Protein product: CASTLVRTLTDTQYF. The J gene is TRBJ2-3, the V gene TRBV12-3 or TRBV12-4; D gene unclear. There are 15 residues in the CDR3. V lost 7 bases, J lost 2 bases, and 16 bases lay in between.

The sample holds a few counts of this clonotype. The chain carries TRBV20-1 and TRBJ2-5; 10 bases are shared with TRBD2. This CDR3 has 16 amino acids. Germline-derived CDR1 and CDR2 are DFQATT and SNEGSKA (reference sequence). V lost 1 base, J lost 2 bases, and 7 bases stayed unmatched. The CDR3 DNA follows: TGCAGTGCTAGAGGCCTAGCGGGGGTTACGCAAGAGACCCAGTACTTC. Its translation is CSARGLAGVTQETQYF.

There are a few counts of this clonotype. The J gene is TRBJ1-5, the V gene TRBV7-8; D is uncertain. Germline-derived CDR1 and CDR2 are SGHVS and FQNEAQ. This CDR3 has 16 residues. V lost 3 bases to trimming and J lost 4 bases, with 16 bases between them. The CDR3 protein is CASSLEVGTWNQPQHF. The CDR3 DNA sequence: TGTGCCAGCAGCTTGGAGGTGGGTACCTGGAATCAGCCCCAGCATTTT.